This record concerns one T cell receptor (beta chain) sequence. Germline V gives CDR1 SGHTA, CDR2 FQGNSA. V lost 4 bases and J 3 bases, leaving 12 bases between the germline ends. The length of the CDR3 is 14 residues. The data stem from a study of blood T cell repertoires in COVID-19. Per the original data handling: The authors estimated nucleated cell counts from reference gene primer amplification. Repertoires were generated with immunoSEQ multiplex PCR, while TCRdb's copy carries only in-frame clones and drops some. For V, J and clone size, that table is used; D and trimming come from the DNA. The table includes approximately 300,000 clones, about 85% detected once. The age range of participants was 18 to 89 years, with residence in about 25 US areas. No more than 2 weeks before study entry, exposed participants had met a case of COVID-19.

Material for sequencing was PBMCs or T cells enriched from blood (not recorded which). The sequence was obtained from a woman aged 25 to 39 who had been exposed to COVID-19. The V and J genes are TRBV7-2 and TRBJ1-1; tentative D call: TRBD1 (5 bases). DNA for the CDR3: TGTGCCAGCAGCTCCCTGGGGGGGGACACTGAAGCTTTCTTT. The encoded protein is CASSSLGGDTEAFF.